The 11 T cell receptor beta chains listed next were all sequenced from one sample in a study of control samples from healthy donors and cancer patients. The method was immunoSEQ multiplex PCR; TCRdb's version includes in-frame clones alone and lacks a portion of them. The data show 130,000 or so clones, over 75% seen once. Sequencing was performed on blood. Every receptor here comes from a man in his forties or fifties in good health.

A few counts support this clone. This chain links TRBV19 with TRBJ1-6; TRBD1 matches at 7 bases. The V segment lost 10 bases and the J segment 6 bases; nucleotides outside the gene matches: 12. The CDR3 sequence is 15 residues long. In germline, CDR1 is LNHDA, CDR2 SQIVND (reference sequence). The CDR3 nucleotides are TGTGCCACAAGACATGGGACAGACCCTAATTCACCCCTCCACTTT. Translating gives CATRHGTDPNSPLHF.

CDR3 DNA: TGTGCCAGCAGGCGGACTGTTTACAATGAGCAGTTCTTC. Amino acids: CASRRTVYNEQFF. V and J are TRBV6-6 and TRBJ2-1, with D perhaps TRBD2 (5 bases). Germline V gene sequence: CDR1 MNHNY, CDR2 SVGAGI (reference sequence). The CDR3 consists of 13 residues. Trimming removed 6 bases at V and 4 bases at J, with 10 bases between.

This chain joins TRBV10-1 and TRBJ1-2; unclear D gene. This CDR3 contains 13 residues. V lost 0 bases and J lost 11, with 13 bases in between. CDR1 is WNHNN and CDR2 is SYGVQD in the germline V gene (reference sequence). CDR3 in amino acids: CASSESTLGKYTF. The DNA of the CDR3 is TGCGCCAGCAGTGAGTCGACGTTGGGAAAATACACCTTC.

The chain recombines TRBV11-2 with TRBJ2-7, with 15 positions matching TRBD2. This CDR3 has 15 amino acids. Looked up from germline, CDR1 is SGHAT and CDR2 is FQNNGV. V lost 5 bases, J lost 5 bases, and 4 bases stayed unmatched. Here the CDR3 DNA reads TGTGCCAGCAGCCCAGGACTAGCGGGGGGGAACGAGCAGTACTTC. Residues: CASSPGLAGGNEQYF.

The chain carries TRBV6-1 and TRBJ2-3; D not certain. Trimming took 2 bases from V and 6 from J, leaving 3 bases between them. Per germline, CDR1 MNHNS and CDR2 SASEGT. The CDR3 totals 11 residues. The CDR3 loop reads CASSEQDTQYF. CDR3 DNA sequence: TGTGCCAGCAGTGAACAGGATACGCAGTATTTT.

The chain combines TRBV14 with TRBJ2-7; TRBD2 aligns across 12 bases. J was trimmed by 0 bases and V by 4 bases; bases with no gene match: 4. This CDR3 region has 16 residues. Looked up from germline, CDR1 is SGHDN and CDR2 is FVKESK. The CDR3 DNA follows: TGTGCCAGCAGCCCACTAGCGGGGGGTTCCTCCTACGAGCAGTACTTC. Translated, it gives CASSPLAGGSSYEQYF.

The CDR3 loop reads CASSPRGLGTEAFF. The CDR3 DNA sequence: TGTGCCAGCAGCCCCAGGGGGCTCGGCACTGAAGCTTTCTTT. The rearrangement uses TRBV7-3 and TRBJ1-1; 8 bases line up with TRBD1. Germline trimming cut 5 bases from V and 4 bases from J; bases unmatched to any gene: 6. CDR1 is SGHTA and CDR2 is FQGTGA in the germline V gene. The CDR3 extends over 14 amino acids.

This rearrangement joins TRBV11-2 to TRBJ2-5; D may be TRBD1 or TRBD2 (5 bases each). The CDR3 is made up of 14 amino acids. The germline gives CDR1 SGHAT, CDR2 FQNNGV. V was trimmed by 0 bases and J by 8 bases, leaving 13 bases between them. The CDR3 sequence: CASSLDPGTSTQYF. CDR3 sequence (DNA): TGTGCCAGCAGCTTAGATCCGGGGACGAGCACCCAGTACTTC. The complete variable domain, with remaining parts taken from reference TRBV11-2 and TRBJ2-5, reads EAGVAQSPRYKIIEKRQSVAFWCNPISGHATLYWYQQILGQGPKLLIQFQNNGVVDDSQLPKDRFSAERLKGVDSTLKIQPAKLEDSAVYLCASSLDPGTSTQYFGPGTRLLVL.

This clone was seen just once. The chain joins TRBV12-3 or TRBV12-4 to TRBJ1-1, with D maybe TRBD1 (5 bases). V lost 3 bases and J 2 bases, leaving 7 bases between the germline ends. CDR3 size: 13 residues. CDR3 sequence (DNA): TGTGCCAGCAGTTTGCAGGGAAACACTGAAGCTTTCTTT. Translated, it gives CASSLQGNTEAFF.

For the CDR3, the DNA is TGTGCCAGCAGCCAAGGGGACGGATCAACCTACGAGCAGTACTTC. This gives the protein CASSQGDGSTYEQYF. V gene TRBV7-6 combines with J gene TRBJ2-7; either TRBD1 or TRBD2 may supply D (5 bases each). Germline lookup yields CDR1 SGHVS and CDR2 FNYEAQ. V lost 5 bases to trimming and J lost 2 bases, with 16 bases between them. CDR3 length: 15 residues. The full variable domain, in which reference TRBV7-6 and TRBJ2-7 provide the parts outside the CDR3, is GAGVSQSPRYKVTKRGQDVALRCDPISGHVSLYWYRQALGQGPEFLTYFNYEAQQDKSGLPNDRFSAERPEGSISTLTIQRTEQRDSAMYRCASSQGDGSTYEQYFGPGTRLTVT.

The J gene is TRBJ1-2, the V gene TRBV5-1, with TRBD1 matching 7 bases. The germline V gene has CDR1 SGHRS and CDR2 YFSETQ. The CDR3 covers 15 residues. Germline trimming cut 7 bases from V and 4 bases from J; bases unmatched to any gene: 13. The CDR3, as DNA: TGCGCCAGCCGTTCGGAGACAGGGTGGGGCTATGGCTACACCTTC. Encoded protein: CASRSETGWGYGYTF.